This entry lists 9 T cell receptor beta chains sequenced from one sample in a study of T cell changes during pregnancy in multiple sclerosis (dated by TCRdb to the late 2010s). Library preparation used the immunoSEQ multiplex PCR assay. TCRdb retrieved this table from immuneACCESS and kept in-frame rearrangements only. Not all clones are present; in checked studies, unresolved V genes account for under half, and no reason is known for the remainder. The sample yields about 50,000 clones; 92% were counted once. 0.35% to 0.45% of the sample rests with the top ten. Sequenced material: CD4+ T cells from peripheral blood mononuclear cells, taken after pregnancy. These receptors all stem from a female donor with multiple sclerosis, enrolled in a pregnancy study.

J is TRBJ1-1 and V is TRBV29-1; D may be TRBD1 (5 bases). Germline loops: CDR1 SQVTM, CDR2 ANQGSEA. V lost 5 bases and J 1 base, leaving 8 bases between the germline ends. The CDR3 sequence is 12 residues long. CDR3 loop: CSVTGQNTEAFF. The DNA of the CDR3 is TGCAGCGTTACAGGACAGAACACTGAAGCTTTCTTT.

The chain uses TRBV4-1 and TRBJ1-3; tentatively, D is TRBD1 (5 bases). CDR1 and CDR2 (germline): MGHRA, YSYEKL. V was clipped by 1 base and J by 3 bases, with 10 bases between them. CDR3 length: 15 amino acids. The CDR3 region is CASSQAGRRGNTIYF. In DNA form, the CDR3 reads TGCGCCAGCAGCCAAGCAGGGAGGCGTGGAAACACCATATATTTT.

This clone was recorded a few times. This sequence joins TRBV5-1 and TRBJ2-7; 7 bases line up with TRBD2. The germline CDR1 and CDR2 sequences are SGHRS and YFSETQ. V lost 4 bases to trimming and J lost 6 bases; unmatched junction nucleotides: 13. The CDR3 covers 15 residues. The CDR3: CASSPPVAGAGEQYF. CDR3 bases: TGCGCCAGCAGCCCTCCCGTTGCGGGAGCAGGCGAGCAGTACTTC.

The chain carries TRBV5-6 and TRBJ2-5; possible D gene TRBD1, 6 bases. This CDR3 has 14 residues. Trimming took off 1 base at V and 4 bases at J, with 11 bases between the two ends. Germline loops: CDR1 SGHDT, CDR2 YYEEEE. CDR3 region: CASSLSGARETQYF. The CDR3 coding sequence is TGTGCCAGCAGCTTGTCAGGGGCGAGAGAGACCCAGTACTTC.

The rearrangement links TRBV5-1 to TRBJ2-1; a possible D gene is TRBD2 (6 bases). The CDR3 runs 15 residues. Germline CDR1 SGHRS, CDR2 YFSETQ. Trimming left V 0 bases short and J 7 bases short, with 14 bases between. The chain's CDR3 is CASSLGAGPVNEQFF. CDR3 nucleotide sequence: TGCGCCAGCAGCTTGGGAGCGGGTCCGGTTAATGAGCAGTTCTTC.

This clone was seen more than once but under ten times. The rearrangement links TRBV25-1 to TRBJ1-1; 10 bases agree with TRBD1. The CDR3 loop spans 15 amino acids. V dropped 5 bases and J dropped 5; count of bases not matched to a gene: 8. CDR1 MGHDK and CDR2 SYGVNS come from the germline V gene. The CDR3 here is CASSSPGQGITEAFF. The DNA for the CDR3 is TGTGCCAGCAGTTCTCCGGGACAGGGGATAACTGAAGCTTTCTTT. The full variable domain, rest sourced from reference TRBV25-1 and TRBJ1-1, is EADIYQTPRYLVIGTGKKITLECSQTMGHDKMYWYQQDPGMELHLIHYSYGVNSTEKGDLSSESTVSRIRTEHFPLTLESARPSHTSQYLCASSSPGQGITEAFFGQGTRLTVV.

The chain links TRBV28 to TRBJ1-5; 9 bases map to TRBD1. V was clipped by 7 bases and J by 4 bases; unmatched bases: 8. The CDR3 spans 15 residues. Germline lookup yields CDR1 MDHEN and CDR2 SYDVKM. The CDR3 loop reads CASNRDRAVNQPQHF. The CDR3 nucleotides are TGTGCCAGCAACCGGGACAGGGCTGTAAATCAGCCCCAGCATTTT. Full variable domain (rest looked up from reference TRBV28 and TRBJ1-5): DVKVTQSSRYLVKRTGEKVFLECVQDMDHENMFWYRQDPGLGLRLIYFSYDVKMKEKGDIPEGYSVSREKKERFSLILESASTNQTSMYLCASNRDRAVNQPQHFGDGTRLSIL.

The count of this clone is one. The chain uses TRBV6-1 and TRBJ2-7, with a possible D match to TRBD2 (5 bases). The germline CDR1 and CDR2 sequences are MNHNS and SASEGT. The CDR3 is 14 residues long. V was cut by 5 bases and J by 1 base, with 12 bases left in between. The DNA of the CDR3 is TGTGCCAGCAGTCCCCTGGGAGTTTCCTACGAGCAGTACTTC. Residues: CASSPLGVSYEQYF.

This clone occurred a few times. The chain has TRBV5-1 and TRBJ1-2; D is possibly TRBD1 (6 bases). From germline, CDR1 is SGHRS and CDR2 YFSETQ. Trimming cost V 0 bases and J 4 bases, with 7 bases left between them. This CDR3 is 13 amino acids long. The chain's CDR3 is CASSLGTAYGYTF. The DNA of the CDR3 is TGCGCCAGCAGCTTGGGGACAGCCTATGGCTACACCTTC.